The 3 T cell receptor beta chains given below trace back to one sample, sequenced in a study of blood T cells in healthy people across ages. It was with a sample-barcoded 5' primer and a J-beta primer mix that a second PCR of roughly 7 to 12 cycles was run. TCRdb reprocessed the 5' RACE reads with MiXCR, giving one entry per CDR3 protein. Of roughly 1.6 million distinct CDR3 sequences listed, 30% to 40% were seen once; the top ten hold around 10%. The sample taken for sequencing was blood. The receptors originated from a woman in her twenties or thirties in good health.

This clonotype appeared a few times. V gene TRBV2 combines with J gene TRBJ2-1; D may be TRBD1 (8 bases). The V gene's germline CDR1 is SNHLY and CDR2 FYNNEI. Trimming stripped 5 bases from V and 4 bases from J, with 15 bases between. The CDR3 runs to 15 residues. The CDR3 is CASSNQQGGYNEQFF. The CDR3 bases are TGTGCCAGCAGTAATCAACAGGGGGGGTACAATGAGCAGTTCTTC. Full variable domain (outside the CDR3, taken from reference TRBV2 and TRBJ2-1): EPEVTQTPSHQVTQMGQEVILRCVPISNHLYFYWYRQILGQKVEFLVSFYNNEISEKSEIFDDQFSVERPDGSNFTLKIRSTKLEDSAMYFCASSNQQGGYNEQFFGPGTRLTVL.

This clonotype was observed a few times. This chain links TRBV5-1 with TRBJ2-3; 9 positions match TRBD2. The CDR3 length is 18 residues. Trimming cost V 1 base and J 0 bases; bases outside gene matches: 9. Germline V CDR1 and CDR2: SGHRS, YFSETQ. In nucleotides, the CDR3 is TGCGCCAGCAGCTTGCCAGGGACTAGCCCTTTTAGCACAGATACGCAGTATTTT. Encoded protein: CASSLPGTSPFSTDTQYF.

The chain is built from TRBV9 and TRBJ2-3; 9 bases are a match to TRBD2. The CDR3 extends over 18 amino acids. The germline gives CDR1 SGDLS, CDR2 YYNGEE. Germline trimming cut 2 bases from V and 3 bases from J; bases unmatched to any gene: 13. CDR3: CASSVPGAAGGITDTQYF. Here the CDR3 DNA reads TGTGCCAGCAGCGTCCCGGGTGCGGCGGGGGGGATAACAGATACGCAGTATTTT.